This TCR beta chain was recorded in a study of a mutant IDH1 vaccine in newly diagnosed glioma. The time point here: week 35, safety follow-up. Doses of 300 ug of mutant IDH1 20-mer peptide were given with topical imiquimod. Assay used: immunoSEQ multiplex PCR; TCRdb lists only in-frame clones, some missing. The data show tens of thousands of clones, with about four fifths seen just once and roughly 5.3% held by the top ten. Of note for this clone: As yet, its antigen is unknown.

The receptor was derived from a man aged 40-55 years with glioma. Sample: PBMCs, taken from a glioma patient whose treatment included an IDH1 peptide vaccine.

The CDR3 loop is CASSQAGGSYEQYF. CDR3 sequence (DNA): TGTGCCAGCAGCCAAGCGGGGGGCTCCTACGAGCAGTACTTC. The chain carries TRBV4-2 and TRBJ2-7; 7 bases fit TRBD2. From germline, CDR1 is LGHNA and CDR2 YNFKEQ. V lost 1 base, J lost 0 bases, and 0 bases stayed unmatched. The CDR3 loop spans 14 amino acids.